Listed below are T cell receptor beta chains from one sample, sequenced in a study of tumor-infiltrating lymphocytes in primary liver carcinoma. MiXCR, run by TCRdb on the multiplex PCR reads, gives a single entry per CDR3 protein. This table has over 100,000 distinct CDR3 sequences, around 65% appearing once. Sequenced input: tumor-adjacent normal liver tissue. The receptors shown here come from a woman aged 60-70 years with primary liver carcinoma and hepatitis B virus infection. Both conserved end residues are part of each CDR3. The order of the fields is V gene, J gene, D gene, clone size, CDR3 DNA, CDR3 protein. D genes are given only for firm matches. The listing skips clone size in some rows; elsewhere it reads once, few, many or a size class.

v_call: TRBV11-2
j_call: TRBJ2-3
d_call: TRBD1
clone_size: -
cdr3_nt: TGTGCCAGGAGCCCGGGACAGGGGACGGGAGGGGCAGATACGCAGTTTTTT
cdr3_aa: CARSPGQGTGGADTQFF

v_call: TRBV20-1
j_call: TRBJ2-5
d_call: -
clone_size: -
cdr3_nt: TGCAGTGCTAGGGTTCGAACCGTGGGGACCCAGTACTTC
cdr3_aa: CSARVRTVGTQYF

v_call: TRBV4-1
j_call: TRBJ2-1
d_call: TRBD1
clone_size: -
cdr3_nt: TGCGCCAGCAGACTCACACAGGGGGCTGGGATATACAATAAGCAGTTCTTC
cdr3_aa: CASRLTQGAGIYNKQFF

v_call: TRBV14
j_call: TRBJ1-1
d_call: -
clone_size: -
cdr3_nt: TGTGTCAGCAGCGGCTGGGCAGGGGACACTGGAGCTTTCTTT
cdr3_aa: CVSSGWAGDTGAFF

v_call: TRBV28
j_call: TRBJ1-2
d_call: -
clone_size: many
cdr3_nt: TGTGCCAGCAGTCCTGGGAACTATGGCTACACCTTC
cdr3_aa: CASSPGNYGYTF

v_call: TRBV28
j_call: TRBJ2-1
d_call: TRBD2
clone_size: -
cdr3_nt: TGTGCCAGCAGTTCCCTAGCGGCAGTGTCCTACAATGAGCAGTTCTTC
cdr3_aa: CASSSLAAVSYNEQFF

v_call: TRBV11-2
j_call: TRBJ1-1
d_call: TRBD1
clone_size: -
cdr3_nt: TGTCCCAGCAGCGCTCGGGACAGGGAGCGCAAGAGGTGGAGTAACACTGAAACTTTCTTT
cdr3_aa: CPSSARDRERKRWSNTETFF

v_call: TRBV29-1
j_call: TRBJ1-2
d_call: -
clone_size: -
cdr3_nt: TGCAGCTTTGGGGCGGGGGGCTATGGCTACACCTTC
cdr3_aa: CSFGAGGYGYTF

v_call: TRBV6-5
j_call: TRBJ2-7
d_call: -
clone_size: -
cdr3_nt: TGTGCCAGCAGCCGCTCGATAGCGGAAGGCGAGCAGTACTTC
cdr3_aa: CASSRSIAEGEQYF

v_call: TRBV29-1
j_call: TRBJ1-2
d_call: TRBD1
clone_size: -
cdr3_nt: TGCAGCGCTGGGGACAGGGGTCCGATTCATGGCTACACATTC
cdr3_aa: CSAGDRGPIHGYTF

v_call: TRBV5-6
j_call: TRBJ2-5
d_call: TRBD2
clone_size: many
cdr3_nt: TGTGCCAGCAGCTTGGCAGCGGGAACGCGAGAGACCCAGTACTTC
cdr3_aa: CASSLAAGTRETQYF

v_call: TRBV11-2
j_call: TRBJ2-1
d_call: -
clone_size: medium-sized
cdr3_nt: TGTGCCAGCAGCCTTGGTATATCGACCTACAATGAGCAGTTCTTC
cdr3_aa: CASSLGISTYNEQFF

v_call: TRBV4-1
j_call: TRBJ2-7
d_call: TRBD2
clone_size: -
cdr3_nt: TGCACCAGCAGTCAAACTAGCGGGGGAACCTACGAGCAGTACTTC
cdr3_aa: CTSSQTSGGTYEQYF

v_call: TRBV10-3
j_call: TRBJ1-5
d_call: -
clone_size: -
cdr3_nt: TGTGCCATCAGTGAGACGAATCTGCCCCAGCATTTC
cdr3_aa: CAISETNLPQHF

v_call: TRBV11-2
j_call: TRBJ2-7
d_call: -
clone_size: medium-sized
cdr3_nt: TGTGCCAGCAGCTCTCCGGGACTCCGCTACGAGCAGTACTTC
cdr3_aa: CASSSPGLRYEQYF

v_call: TRBV29-1
j_call: TRBJ2-4
d_call: TRBD2
clone_size: -
cdr3_nt: TGCAGCGTGACGGAACTAGCGGGCCAAAACATTCAGTACTTC
cdr3_aa: CSVTELAGQNIQYF

v_call: TRBV11-1
j_call: TRBJ1-1
d_call: TRBD1
clone_size: -
cdr3_nt: TGTGCCAATAGCCAAGCGACAGGGGGCCCTTGGGGGACTGAAGCTTCCTTT
cdr3_aa: CANSQATGGPWGTEASF

v_call: TRBV28
j_call: TRBJ1-3
d_call: -
clone_size: -
cdr3_nt: TGTGCCAGCAGTTTAACCGCCGGAAACACCATATATTTT
cdr3_aa: CASSLTAGNTIYF

v_call: TRBV7-9
j_call: TRBJ1-1
d_call: -
clone_size: many
cdr3_nt: TGTGCCAGCAGCCCTGTGTGGGGTCCGGGCGCTGAAGCTTTCTTT
cdr3_aa: CASSPVWGPGAEAFF

v_call: TRBV29-1
j_call: TRBJ2-1
d_call: -
clone_size: -
cdr3_nt: TGCAGGGTTGAATTAGGAGCGGGCAATGAGCAGTTCTTC
cdr3_aa: CRVELGAGNEQFF

v_call: TRBV2
j_call: TRBJ1-3
d_call: -
clone_size: -
cdr3_nt: TGTGCAAGCAGCGTGACTGGAAACACCATATATTTT
cdr3_aa: CASSVTGNTIYF

v_call: TRBV28
j_call: TRBJ2-3
d_call: -
clone_size: -
cdr3_nt: TGTGCCAGCAATTCCGGGGCCCACACAGATACGCAGTATTTT
cdr3_aa: CASNSGAHTDTQYF

v_call: TRBV6-4
j_call: TRBJ1-2
d_call: -
clone_size: many
cdr3_nt: TGTGCCAGCACCCCGAATTCAGGGGAGAGGGGCTACACCTTC
cdr3_aa: CASTPNSGERGYTF

v_call: TRBV28
j_call: TRBJ2-7
d_call: -
clone_size: once
cdr3_nt: TGTGCCAGCAGTACACCAACGAGTGTCTCCTACGAGCAGTACTTC
cdr3_aa: CASSTPTSVSYEQYF

v_call: TRBV11-2
j_call: TRBJ2-1
d_call: TRBD2
clone_size: medium-sized
cdr3_nt: TGTGCCAGCAGCCCGGGGACTAGCGGGATCAATGAGCAGTTCTTC
cdr3_aa: CASSPGTSGINEQFF

v_call: TRBV4-1
j_call: TRBJ2-1
d_call: -
clone_size: medium-sized
cdr3_nt: TGCGCCAGCAGCCGGGACTTCCACAATGAGCAGTTCTTC
cdr3_aa: CASSRDFHNEQFF

v_call: TRBV11-2
j_call: TRBJ1-1
d_call: -
clone_size: -
cdr3_nt: TGTGCCAGCAGCCCCTCAGCAGGGGATTGGAACACTGAAGCTTTCTTT
cdr3_aa: CASSPSAGDWNTEAFF

v_call: TRBV6-6
j_call: TRBJ1-2
d_call: -
clone_size: -
cdr3_nt: TGTGCCAGCATAAGGGACACTATTAACTATGGCTACACCTTC
cdr3_aa: CASIRDTINYGYTF

v_call: TRBV2
j_call: TRBJ2-2
d_call: -
clone_size: -
cdr3_nt: TGTGCCAGCACCCTTCAGAAGAACACCGGGGAGCTGTTTTTT
cdr3_aa: CASTLQKNTGELFF

v_call: TRBV29-1
j_call: TRBJ2-1
d_call: -
clone_size: -
cdr3_nt: TGTTGCGTTGAAGGGGTTGGCGGGGAGAGCTCCTACGATGAGCAGTTCTTC
cdr3_aa: CCVEGVGGESSYDEQFF

v_call: TRBV28
j_call: TRBJ1-1
d_call: -
clone_size: -
cdr3_nt: TGTGCCAGCACCCTCGGACAGAACACTGAAGCTTTCTTT
cdr3_aa: CASTLGQNTEAFF